This T cell receptor (beta chain) was retrieved from a study of shared clonotypes between healthy human individuals. Study results and limitations: When compared with the clonotypes that were shared by all four sorted-subset donors, the non-shared clonotypes turned out to have lower generation probabilities.

As concerns this clone: What it recognizes is unknown.

CD45RO-negative cells were positively selected for CCR7, leaving out terminally differentiated effector memory CD45RA+ cells. Sequencing used immunoSEQ multiplex PCR; TCRdb keeps in-frame clones, though not all of them. Found here are some 2.1 million clones, over 85% of them singletons; the top ten hold approximately 1.2%. Germline V gene lookup returns CDR1 MGHRA and CDR2 YSYEKL. The CDR3 extends over 15 amino acids. Trimming pared 2 bases from V and 0 bases from J, leaving 7 bases between. The specimen sequenced was naive CD8+ T cells sorted from blood. The TCR sequence derives from a man aged 18-30 years in good health. The chain uses TRBV4-1 and TRBJ1-4; D gene uncertain. CDR3 in DNA: TGCGCCAGCAGCCAAACAGCAGCAACTAATGAAAAACTGTTTTTT. This codes for CASSQTAATNEKLFF.